This T cell receptor (beta chain) derives from a study of blood T cells in healthy people across ages. Notes on this clonotype: The antigen is undetermined.

PCR was performed a second time for about 7 to 12 cycles using a sample-barcoded 5' primer and a J-beta primer mix. TCRdb itself ran the 5' RACE reads through MiXCR, one entry per CDR3 protein. The data hold roughly 800,000 distinct CDR3 sequences, with more than 20% observed a single time. Germline V CDR1 and CDR2: SQVTM, ANQGSEA. The CDR3 consists of 15 residues. The J segment lost 6 bases and the V segment lost 3 bases, leaving 9 bases of the junction unmatched. Overall study findings and caveats: It was held that the diversity estimates obtained from one million T cells were underestimates.

These data are also associated with another study on T cells of mothers and their children.

The V call is TRBV29-1, the J call TRBJ2-1, with 9 bases that match TRBD1. Sequences were obtained from blood. The source is a boy aged 5-17 years in good health. The CDR3 region has the DNA TGCAGCGTTGAGGGGGGACAGGGCCTGAGCAATGAGCAGTTCTTC. It yields the protein CSVEGGQGLSNEQFF.